The next 5 T cell receptor beta chains were all read from a single sample in a study of lung T cells in sarcoidosis with Löfgren's syndrome. TCRdb re-derived calls from the reads in MiXCR, one entry per CDR3 protein. Seen here are about 19,000 distinct CDR3 sequences, around 23% observed once, and the top ten hold roughly 0.7%. The specimen was CD4+ T cells from bronchoalveolar lavage. The receptors shown here come from a human donor with sarcoidosis (Löfgren's syndrome or another form), or a control subject (not recorded which).

The rearrangement links TRBV29-1 to TRBJ1-2; no clear D. CDR1 and CDR2 from the germline V gene are SQVTM and ANQGSEA. This CDR3 has 16 amino acids. Between the trimmed V and J ends, which lost 0 bases and 0 bases, there was a span of 14 bases. The DNA of the CDR3 is TGCAGCGTTGAAGATCTTCGACGGACCGCTAACTATGGCTACACCTTC. Encoded protein: CSVEDLRRTANYGYTF. Complete variable domain (other parts from reference TRBV29-1 and TRBJ1-2): SAVISQKPSRDICQRGTSLTIQCQVDSQVTMMFWYRQQPGQSLTLIATANQGSEATYESGFVIDKFPISRPNLTFSTLTVSNMSPEDSSIYLCSVEDLRRTANYGYTFGSGTRLTVV.

This clonotype was seen ten or more times. This chain links TRBV5-1 with TRBJ2-7, with 14 bases lining up with TRBD2. Trimming cost V 6 bases and J 3 bases; bases outside gene matches: 11. The CDR3 totals 17 residues. Germline V gives CDR1 SGHRS, CDR2 YFSETQ. The CDR3, as DNA: TGCGCCAGCACATCCGGGACTAGCGGGAGCCGCGTCTACGAGCAGTACTTC. Translated, it gives CASTSGTSGSRVYEQYF.

This clonotype was seen only a few times. The chain uses TRBV11-3 and TRBJ2-3, with D tentatively TRBD2 (6 bases). The CDR3 consists of 15 residues. Trimming shortened V by 2 bases and J by 4 bases, and 13 bases separated the two germline ends. Germline lookup yields CDR1 SGHNT and CDR2 YENEEA. This chain's CDR3 is CASSLRASAPDTQYF. The DNA of the CDR3 is TGTGCCAGCAGCTTACGCGCTAGCGCGCCAGATACGCAGTATTTT.

The V gene is TRBV30, the J gene TRBJ1-5; 8 positions match TRBD1. The CDR3 sequence is 13 residues long. CDR1 is GTSNPN and CDR2 is SVGIG in the germline V gene (reference sequence). With 1 base clipped from V and 10 bases from J, the junction kept 6 bases outside the gene matches. The CDR3 spells CAWSGQGTEPQHF. CDR3 bases: TGTGCCTGGAGTGGACAGGGGACTGAACCCCAGCATTTT.

This clonotype ranks as medium-sized. V is TRBV27 and J is TRBJ2-7; possible D gene TRBD1, 6 bases. The CDR3 has 13 amino acids. Germline V CDR1 and CDR2: MNHEY, SMNVEV (reference sequence). Trimming took 5 bases from V and 4 from J, leaving 12 bases between them. The CDR3 spells CASSPRTEYEQYF. CDR3 nucleotide sequence: TGTGCCAGCAGTCCCAGGACAGAGTACGAGCAGTACTTC.